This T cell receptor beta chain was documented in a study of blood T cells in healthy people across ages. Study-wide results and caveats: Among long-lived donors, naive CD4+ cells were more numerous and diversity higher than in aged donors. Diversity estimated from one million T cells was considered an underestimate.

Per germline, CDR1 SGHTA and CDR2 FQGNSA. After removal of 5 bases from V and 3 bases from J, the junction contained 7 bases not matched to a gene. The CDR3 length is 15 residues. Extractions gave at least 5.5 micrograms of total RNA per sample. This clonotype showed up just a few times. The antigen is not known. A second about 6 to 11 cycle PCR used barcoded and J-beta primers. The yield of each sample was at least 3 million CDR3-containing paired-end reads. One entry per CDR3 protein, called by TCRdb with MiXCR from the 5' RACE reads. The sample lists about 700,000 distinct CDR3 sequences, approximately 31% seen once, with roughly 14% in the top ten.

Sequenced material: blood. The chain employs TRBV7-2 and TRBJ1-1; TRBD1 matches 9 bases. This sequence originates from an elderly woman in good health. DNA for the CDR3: TGTGCCAGCAGCCCCCTCTGGGACAGGGACACTGAAGCTTTCTTT. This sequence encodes CASSPLWDRDTEAFF.